These 19 T cell receptor beta chains came from one sample sequenced in a study of cytomegalovirus exposure and HLA in healthy donors. The PCR used 60 Vbeta and 13 Jbeta primers. TCRdb keeps only in-frame clones here, not all; method: immunoSEQ multiplex PCR. The profile shows about 160,000 clones, about 80% of them singletons. The sample was PBMCs. The receptor source for this set is a woman between 45 and 65 years old in good health and CMV-seropositive.

The chain recombines TRBV11-1 with TRBJ2-1; possibly TRBD2 for D (5 bases). Germline CDR1 and CDR2: SGHAT and FQDESV (reference sequence). Deletions cut 1 base from V and 0 bases from J, with 7 bases between. The CDR3 covers 15 residues. The CDR3 spells CASSLGGSSYNEQFF. The CDR3, as DNA: TGTGCCAGCAGCTTAGGAGGGAGCTCCTACAATGAGCAGTTCTTC.

This clone appeared a few times. CDR3: CASTPMGSSTGGRYGYTF. DNA of the CDR3: TGTGCCAGCACCCCTATGGGCTCAAGCACAGGGGGCCGCTATGGCTACACCTTC. The J gene is TRBJ1-2, the V gene TRBV28, with 9 nucleotides matching TRBD1. Per germline, CDR1 MDHEN and CDR2 SYDVKM. V was clipped by 7 bases and J by 4 bases; unmatched bases: 19. CDR3 length equals 18 residues.

V is TRBV20-1 and J is TRBJ2-3; D is perhaps TRBD1 (5 bases). There are 11 residues in the CDR3. The V and J ends lost 5 bases and 8 bases respectively, with 11 bases between them. The germline V gene has CDR1 DFQATT and CDR2 SNEGSKA (reference sequence). Written as DNA, the CDR3 is TGCAGTGCTCCAGGGTTCGGTACGCAGTATTTT. It codes for CSAPGFGTQYF.

This clone occurred a few times. V and J are TRBV7-2 and TRBJ2-2; 9 bases map to TRBD2. The CDR3 is 16 residues long. V was pared by 5 bases and J by 1 base, with 5 bases of the junction left unmatched. Germline lookup yields CDR1 SGHTA and CDR2 FQGNSA. The CDR3 DNA sequence: TGTGCCAGCAGCCCGCTGACTAGCGGGAACACCGGGGAGCTGTTTTTT. Translating gives CASSPLTSGNTGELFF.

This clone was seen more than once but under ten times. Written as DNA, the CDR3 is TGTGCCAGCAGCTTGTCAGTGCCCACTGAAGCTTTCTTT. Translating gives CASSLSVPTEAFF. This rearrangement joins TRBV5-6 to TRBJ1-1; D is undetermined. CDR1 and CDR2 (germline): SGHDT, YYEEEE. V shed 1 base and J shed 4 bases, with 8 bases lying between them. This CDR3 region has 13 residues. The whole variable domain, filled in from reference TRBV5-6 and TRBJ1-1, reads DAGVTQSPTHLIKTRGQQVTLRCSPKSGHDTVSWYQQALGQGPQFIFQYYEEEERQRGNFPDRFSGHQFPNYSSELNVNALLLGDSALYLCASSLSVPTEAFFGQGTRLTVV.

The rearrangement links TRBV6-5 to TRBJ2-3; 8 nucleotides line up with TRBD2. The ends lost 6 bases at V and 4 bases at J; junction bases unmatched: 9. The CDR3 is 15 residues long. Germline values: CDR1 MNHEY, CDR2 SVGAGI. The CDR3 loop is CASRDDPSGPDTQYF. The CDR3 DNA is TGTGCCAGCAGGGACGACCCTAGCGGGCCAGATACGCAGTATTTT.

The rearrangement uses TRBV6-5 and TRBJ2-5; 11 nucleotides align to TRBD2. In germline, CDR1 is MNHEY, CDR2 SVGAGI. This CDR3 is built from 15 residues. After removal of 2 bases from V and 5 bases from J, the junction contained 4 bases not matched to a gene. CDR3 amino acids: CASSYGSSGGETQYF. Written as DNA, the CDR3 is TGTGCCAGCAGTTACGGGTCTAGCGGGGGGGAGACCCAGTACTTC.

This clone was counted a single time. The V call is TRBV7-6, the J call TRBJ2-5; 7 nucleotides match TRBD1. From germline, CDR1 is SGHVS and CDR2 FNYEAQ. V dropped 4 bases and J dropped 1; count of bases not matched to a gene: 9. This CDR3 has 16 amino acids. The CDR3 bases are TGTGCCAGCAGCTCGCAAGTGAGGGGGCTCCAAGAGACCCAGTACTTC. Its protein is CASSSQVRGLQETQYF. The full variable domain, completed using reference TRBV7-6 and TRBJ2-5, is GAGVSQSPRYKVTKRGQDVALRCDPISGHVSLYWYRQALGQGPEFLTYFNYEAQQDKSGLPNDRFSAERPEGSISTLTIQRTEQRDSAMYRCASSSQVRGLQETQYFGPGTRLLVL.

In this sample, this clone turned up a few times. The rearrangement links TRBV19 to TRBJ1-1; D not resolved. Germline CDR1 and CDR2: LNHDA and SQIVND (reference sequence). The CDR3 sequence is 15 residues long. V lost 1 base and J lost 4, with 13 bases in between. The CDR3 region has the DNA TGTGCCAGTAGTATAGGCAGCGGCAGGTTCACTGAAGCTTTCTTT. It encodes CASSIGSGRFTEAFF.

The chain uses TRBV2 and TRBJ1-6; 7 bases fit TRBD1. V shed 4 bases and J 1 base; nucleotides not matched to a gene: 7. Per germline, CDR1 SNHLY and CDR2 FYNNEI. The CDR3 covers 17 residues. CDR3 region: CASSALPGGSYNSPLHF. Here the CDR3 DNA reads TGTGCCAGCAGTGCCCTGCCAGGGGGATCCTATAATTCACCCCTCCACTTT.

A few counts support this clone. This rearrangement joins TRBV7-8 to TRBJ1-5; 7 nucleotides line up with TRBD1. The CDR3 is 14 amino acids. V lost 3 bases and J lost 2; bases outside the gene matches: 1. CDR1 SGHVS and CDR2 FQNEAQ come from the germline V gene. This CDR3 is CASSFDRGNQPQHF. CDR3 DNA: TGTGCCAGCAGCTTCGACAGGGGCAATCAGCCCCAGCATTTT. The full variable domain, completed using reference TRBV7-8 and TRBJ1-5, is GAGVSQSPRYKVAKRGQDVALRCDPISGHVSLFWYQQALGQGPEFLTYFQNEAQLDKSGLPSDRFFAERPEGSVSTLKIQRTQQEDSAVYLCASSFDRGNQPQHFGDGTRLSIL.

The V and J genes are TRBV2 and TRBJ1-4, with 12 nucleotides matching TRBD1. The CDR3 sequence is 15 residues long. Germline values: CDR1 SNHLY, CDR2 FYNNEI. Trimming at V came to 6 bases and at J to 8 bases, leaving 7 bases not matched to a gene. The CDR3 here is CASRGDRGRYEKLFF. The CDR3 DNA sequence: TGTGCCAGCAGAGGGGACAGGGGGCGTTACGAAAAACTGTTTTTT.

V gene TRBV4-3 combines with J gene TRBJ2-3; D call uncertain. V gave up 0 bases and J gave up 7 bases, with 11 bases separating them. CDR3 length equals 14 residues. Per germline, CDR1 LGHNA and CDR2 YSLEER. The CDR3 is CASSQDRGINTQYF. The CDR3 nucleotides read TGCGCCAGCAGCCAAGATCGAGGAATTAATACGCAGTATTTT.

The chain is built from TRBV9 and TRBJ2-7; TRBD1 matches 8 bases. Per the germline V gene, CDR1 is SGDLS and CDR2 is YYNGEE. CDR3 length equals 14 residues. Trimming at V came to 4 bases and at J to 4 bases, leaving 7 bases not matched to a gene. The CDR3 sequence is CASSKGQGSYEQYF. CDR3 DNA: TGTGCCAGCAGCAAAGGACAGGGTTCATACGAGCAGTACTTC. Filled out from reference TRBV9 and TRBJ2-7, the complete variable domain reads DSGVTQTPKHLITATGQRVTLRCSPRSGDLSVYWYQQSLDQGLQFLIQYYNGEERAKGNILERFSAQQFPDLHSELNLSSLELGDSALYFCASSKGQGSYEQYFGPGTRLTVT.

This chain joins TRBV5-4 and TRBJ1-2, with unresolved D. Germline loops: CDR1 SGHNT, CDR2 YYREEE (reference sequence). The CDR3 extends over 15 amino acids. V shed 1 base and J shed 0 bases, with 10 bases lying between them. CDR3 loop: CASSLFTAPNYGYTF. CDR3 in DNA: TGTGCCAGCAGCTTGTTCACAGCCCCTAACTATGGCTACACCTTC. Using reference TRBV5-4 and TRBJ1-2 for the parts outside the CDR3, the full variable domain is ETGVTQSPTHLIKTRGQQVTLRCSSQSGHNTVSWYQQALGQGPQFIFQYYREEENGRGNFPPRFSGLQFPNYSSELNVNALELDDSALYLCASSLFTAPNYGYTFGSGTRLTVV.

This chain uses TRBV7-9 with TRBJ2-7; 15 nucleotides align to TRBD2. CDR1 and CDR2 (germline): SEHNR, FQNEAQ (reference sequence). The CDR3 extends over 16 amino acids. After removal of 1 base from V and 7 bases from J, the junction contained 5 bases not matched to a gene. Here the CDR3 DNA reads TGTGCCAGCAGCTTAGAGGGACTAGCGGGAGGTGGGGAGCAGTACTTC. As protein: CASSLEGLAGGGEQYF. The full variable domain, in which reference TRBV7-9 and TRBJ2-7 provide the parts outside the CDR3, is DTGVSQNPRHKITKRGQNVTFRCDPISEHNRLYWYRQTLGQGPEFLTYFQNEAQLEKSRLLSDRFSAERPKGSFSTLEIQRTEQGDSAMYLCASSLEGLAGGGEQYFGPGTRLTVT.

V usage is TRBV28 and J usage is TRBJ2-1, with no clear D. Trimming left V 3 bases short and J 0 bases short, with 12 bases between. The CDR3 is 16 residues long. Germline CDR1 MDHEN, CDR2 SYDVKM. CDR3 residues: CASSFLGQSSYNEQFF. The CDR3, as DNA: TGTGCCAGCAGTTTCCTAGGCCAAAGCTCCTACAATGAGCAGTTCTTC.

The chain employs TRBV11-2 and TRBJ2-7, with 9 positions matching TRBD1. Unmatched junction bases numbered 8, after V lost 5 bases and J lost 0 bases. This CDR3 has 16 residues. Germline-derived CDR1 and CDR2 are SGHAT and FQNNGV. CDR3 region: CASSRTGGFSSYEQYF. The CDR3 nucleotides read TGTGCCAGCAGCAGAACAGGGGGCTTCAGCTCCTACGAGCAGTACTTC.

The chain joins TRBV11-2 to TRBJ2-3; D is uncertain. Germline CDR1 is SGHAT and CDR2 is FQNNGV. Deletions cut 5 bases from V and 7 bases from J, with 7 bases between. The CDR3 runs to 11 residues. CDR3 DNA sequence: TGTGCCAGCAGCGGCACGTATACGCAGTATTTT. This gives the protein CASSGTYTQYF.